This is a list of T cell receptor beta chains from one sample in a study of TIL therapy for anti-PD-1-resistant metastatic lung cancer. Produced via immunoSEQ multiplex PCR; TCRdb's table is partial and in-frame only. The data contain 45,000 to 75,000 clones, roughly 84% of them singletons. The material sequenced was blood, taken at baseline. These receptor sequences come from a person aged 25-85 years with non-small cell lung cancer. Each CDR3 is given with its conserved first and last residue. D genes are given only for firm matches. Rows give clone size only sometimes, using once, few, many, or a class for an expanded clone.

j_gene,d_gene,abundance,v_gene,CDR3aa,CDR3nt
TRBJ2-7,.,.,TRBV9,CASSETGFSYEQYF,TGTGCCAGCAGCGAAACAGGGTTCTCCTACGAGCAGTACTTC
TRBJ1-1,.,.,TRBV18,CASSPIFTEAFF,TGTGCCAGCTCACCAATATTCACTGAAGCTTTCTTT
TRBJ1-4,TRBD1,.,TRBV18,CASSPAFPLQNTVISRQGAEKLFF,TGTGCCAGCTCACCGGCGTTTCCCCTCCAGAACACCGTAATTTCAAGGCAGGGGGCAGAAAAACTGTTTTTT
TRBJ2-7,TRBD2,.,TRBV5-4,CASSLGLAGFTEQYF,TGTGCCAGCAGCCTGGGACTAGCGGGATTTACCGAGCAGTACTTC
TRBJ1-5,TRBD1,.,TRBV19,CASSDQGANQPQHF,TGTGCCAGTAGTGACCAGGGGGCGAATCAGCCCCAGCATTTT
TRBJ2-2,.,.,TRBV24-1,CATSDTGTPDTGELFF,TGTGCCACCAGTGATACCGGGACACCCGACACCGGGGAGCTGTTTTTT
TRBJ1-1,TRBD1,.,TRBV11-2,CASGGQAGTEAFF,TGTGCCAGCGGGGGACAGGCTGGAACTGAAGCTTTCTTT
TRBJ1-4,.,.,TRBV10-3,CAIAADTNEKLFF,TGTGCCATAGCGGCGGACACTAATGAAAAACTGTTTTTT
TRBJ1-1,.,.,TRBV4-1,CASSQPWDLRGGAFF,TGCGCCAGCAGCCAACCTTGGGACCTTCGGGGGGGAGCTTTCTTT
TRBJ2-1,TRBD2,.,TRBV24-1,CATSDRTSGRVHEQFF,TGTGCCACCAGTGACCGGACTAGCGGGAGGGTCCATGAGCAGTTCTTC
TRBJ1-1,.,.,TRBV10-3,CASSTGPNTEAFF,TGTGCCAGTTCGACAGGACCGAACACTGAAGCTTTCTTT
TRBJ2-1,.,.,TRBV18,CASSPPLGDGDEQFF,TGTGCCAGCTCACCACCACTTGGGGACGGAGATGAGCAGTTCTTC
TRBJ1-1,.,.,TRBV5-1,CASSLELLNTEAFF,TGCGCCAGCAGCTTGGAATTATTGAACACTGAAGCTTTCTTT
TRBJ1-1,.,.,TRBV7-3,CASTHGHSNTEAFF,TGTGCCAGCACCCATGGACACTCGAACACTGAAGCTTTCTTT
TRBJ1-5,TRBD1,.,TRBV5-6,CASSWAGGYSNQPQHF,TGTGCCAGCAGCTGGGCAGGGGGGTATAGCAATCAGCCCCAGCATTTT
TRBJ2-7,.,.,TRBV6-1,CASSEALGTYEQYF,TGTGCCAGCAGTGAAGCTTTAGGAACCTACGAGCAGTACTTC
TRBJ1-1,.,.,TRBV27,CASSFLQGAEAFF,TGTGCCAGCAGTTTCTTACAGGGAGCTGAAGCTTTCTTT
TRBJ2-2,.,.,TRBV7-3,CASGPRGGELFF,TGTGCCAGCGGCCCTCGTGGCGGGGAGCTGTTTTTT
TRBJ1-1,.,.,TRBV2,CARDGNTEAFF,TGTGCCAGGGACGGTAACACTGAAGCTTTCTTT
TRBJ1-2,.,once,TRBV9,CASSVGYGYGYTF,TGTGCCAGCAGCGTAGGGTACGGCTATGGCTACACCTTC
TRBJ2-6,.,.,TRBV27,CASSPGPAGRRTSGANVLTF,TGTGCCAGCAGCCCCGGCCCGGCGGGGCGACGGACCTCTGGGGCCAACGTCCTGACTTTC
TRBJ1-1,.,once,TRBV30,CAWSDAAIRGKAFF,TGTGCCTGGAGTGACGCGGCCATCCGGGGAAAAGCTTTCTTT
TRBJ1-1,.,.,TRBV3-1/TRBV3-2,CASSHYGGRNTEAFF,TGTGCCAGCAGCCATTATGGGGGGAGGAACACTGAAGCTTTCTTT
TRBJ2-1,.,.,TRBV7-3,CASSLAGGEQFF,TGTGCCAGCAGCTTAGCAGGCGGGGAGCAGTTCTTC
TRBJ1-1,TRBD1,.,TRBV19,CASRWGQGNTEAFF,TGTGCCAGTAGGTGGGGACAGGGGAACACTGAAGCTTTCTTT
TRBJ1-2,.,.,TRBV6-5,CASSLSGAAWGYTF,TGTGCCAGCAGTCTCTCAGGAGCGGCGTGGGGCTACACCTTC